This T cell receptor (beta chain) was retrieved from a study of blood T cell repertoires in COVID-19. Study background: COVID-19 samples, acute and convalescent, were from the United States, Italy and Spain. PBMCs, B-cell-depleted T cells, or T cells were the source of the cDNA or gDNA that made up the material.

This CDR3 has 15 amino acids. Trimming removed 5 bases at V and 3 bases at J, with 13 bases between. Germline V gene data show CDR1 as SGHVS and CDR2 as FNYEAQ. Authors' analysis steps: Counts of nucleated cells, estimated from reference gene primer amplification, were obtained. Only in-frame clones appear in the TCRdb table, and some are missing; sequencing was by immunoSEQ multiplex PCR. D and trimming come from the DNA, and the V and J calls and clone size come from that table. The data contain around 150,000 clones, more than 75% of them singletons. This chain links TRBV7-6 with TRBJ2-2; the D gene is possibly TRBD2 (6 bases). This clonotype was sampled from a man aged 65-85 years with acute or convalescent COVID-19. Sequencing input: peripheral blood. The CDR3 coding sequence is TGTGCCAGCAGCCCACCCAGCGGGTACACCGGGGAGCTGTTTTTT. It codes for CASSPPSGYTGELFF.